This T cell receptor beta chain is from a study of T-cell reconstitution after alpha-beta-depleted transplantation in children. This clonotype was counted a single time. Its matching antigen is unknown. It was with unique molecular identifiers that the TCRbeta library was prepared. TCRdb analysed the PCR reads with MiXCR anew, one entry per CDR3 protein. The sample lists 440,000 or so distinct CDR3 sequences, over 40% seen once, with under 35% in the top ten. The study's findings and limits: Several hundred graft clones that had expanded were reportedly the source of alpha-beta T cells about two months after transplant.

The sequences come from PBMCs, collected before TCRalphabeta/CD19-depleted stem cell transplant. The sequence derives from a girl aged 2 to 10 with aplastic anemia, due to receive a stem cell transplant.

The CDR3 here is CSAGNRGGSYNEQFF. CDR3 nucleotide sequence: TGCAGTGCTGGGAACAGGGGGGGATCCTACAATGAGCAGTTCTTC. The chain couples TRBV20-1 to TRBJ2-1, with TRBD1 as a possible D gene (8 bases). The CDR3 is 15 residues long. Germline V gives CDR1 DFQATT, CDR2 SNEGSKA (reference sequence). The V gene lost 5 bases and the J gene lost 1 base, with 15 bases spanning the gap.